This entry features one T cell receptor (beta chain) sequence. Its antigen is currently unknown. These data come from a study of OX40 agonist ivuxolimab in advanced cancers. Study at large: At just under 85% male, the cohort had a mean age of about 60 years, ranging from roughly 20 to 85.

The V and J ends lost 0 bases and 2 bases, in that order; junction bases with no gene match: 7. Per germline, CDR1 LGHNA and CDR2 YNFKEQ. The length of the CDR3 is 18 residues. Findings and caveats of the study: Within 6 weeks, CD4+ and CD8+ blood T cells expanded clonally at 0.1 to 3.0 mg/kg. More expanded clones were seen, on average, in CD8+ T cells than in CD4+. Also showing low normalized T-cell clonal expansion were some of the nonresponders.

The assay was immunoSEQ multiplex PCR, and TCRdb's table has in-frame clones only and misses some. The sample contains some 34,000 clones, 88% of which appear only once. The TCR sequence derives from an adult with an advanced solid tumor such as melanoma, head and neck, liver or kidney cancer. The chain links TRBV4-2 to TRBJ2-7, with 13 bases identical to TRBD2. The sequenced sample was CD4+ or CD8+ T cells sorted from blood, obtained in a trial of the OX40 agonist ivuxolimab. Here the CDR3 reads CASSQEASGLAGPYEQYF. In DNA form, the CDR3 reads TGTGCCAGCAGCCAAGAAGCCTCGGGACTAGCGGGACCCTACGAGCAGTACTTC.